This is a list of T cell receptor beta chains from one sample in a study of PD-1 blockade in classical Hodgkin lymphoma. Method: immunoSEQ multiplex PCR; TCRdb's copy keeps in-frame clones and lacks some. The table records approximately 10,000 clones, 74% of them present only once. This material consisted of CD4+ T cells from blood, taken at baseline. The receptor source for this set is a human donor with classical Hodgkin lymphoma. CDR3s include the opening cysteine and the closing phenylalanine or tryptophan. A D gene is named only where the DNA matches it firmly. Clone size is shown for a subset of rows, as once, few, many or a class of expanded clone.

TGTGCCAGCAGTGAAGGAGGGACAGTCTACGAGCAGTACTTC,CASSEGGTVYEQYF,TRBJ2-7,TRBD1,NA,TRBV6-1
TGCGCCAGCAGCTTGGACGGGAGAATCACCGGGGAGCTGTTTTTT,CASSLDGRITGELFF,TRBJ2-2,NA,few,TRBV5-1
TGTGCCAGCAGTTACCGTCCGAGCTCCTATAATTCACCCCTCCACTTT,CASSYRPSSYNSPLHF,TRBJ1-6,NA,few,TRBV6-5
TGCGCCAGCAGCTCTGACAGAGCCCTCACCGGGGAGCTGTTTTTT,CASSSDRALTGELFF,TRBJ2-2,NA,NA,TRBV5-1
TGTGCCAGCAGCTCGGACAAAGGGATTCAGTACTTC,CASSSDKGIQYF,TRBJ2-4,NA,few,TRBV7-2
TGTGCCAGCAGCTCTCCCTGGGGGGACTGGGAATACAATGAGCAGTTCTTC,CASSSPWGDWEYNEQFF,TRBJ2-1,NA,NA,TRBV5-6
TGTGCCAGCAGTGTTGGCGGTGACCATGGCTACACCTTC,CASSVGGDHGYTF,TRBJ1-2,NA,NA,TRBV25-1
TGTGCCAGCAGCTTGGGAACAGCAAATGGCTACACCTTC,CASSLGTANGYTF,TRBJ1-2,NA,NA,TRBV11-2
TGTGCCAGCAGCTTACCGTTCTCTGGAAACACCATATATTTT,CASSLPFSGNTIYF,TRBJ1-3,NA,few,TRBV7-9
TGTGCCAGCAGTCCGGTGGGGCAGCTACAAGAGACCCAGTACTTC,CASSPVGQLQETQYF,TRBJ2-5,NA,NA,TRBV27
TGTGCCAGCAGCTTGTGGGGATTTAGCACAGATACGCAGTATTTT,CASSLWGFSTDTQYF,TRBJ2-3,NA,NA,TRBV5-6
TGCGCCAGCAGCCAAGATTCCAGGGGGAAGGAGGAGTTGTACTTC,CASSQDSRGKEELYF,TRBJ2-7,TRBD1,few,TRBV4-1
TGTGCCAGCAGCTCCTATATACAGGAGAACACCGGGGAGCTGTTTTTT,CASSSYIQENTGELFF,TRBJ2-2,NA,NA,TRBV11-2
TGCGCCAGCAGCTTGGCCCCCCAGGGGGCTTCTTCTGGGGCCAACGTCCTGACTTTC,CASSLAPQGASSGANVLTF,TRBJ2-6,TRBD1,NA,TRBV5-1
TGTGCCAGCAGCCCGGGACAGGTGAACACCGGGGAGCTGTTTTTT,CASSPGQVNTGELFF,TRBJ2-2,TRBD1,NA,TRBV2
TGCGCCAGCAGCTTGGAAGGGTCGGGCAATCAGCCCCAGCATTTT,CASSLEGSGNQPQHF,TRBJ1-5,NA,NA,TRBV5-1
TGCGCCAGCAGCTTAGGCTCCCTGGGGGGGCAGTTCTTC,CASSLGSLGGQFF,TRBJ2-1,NA,NA,TRBV5-1
TGCGCCAGCAGCCCTGGACAGGGAGAAAAACTGTTTTTT,CASSPGQGEKLFF,TRBJ1-4,TRBD1,NA,TRBV5-1
TGTGCCAGCAGCCCCGCACAGGGGGTGGTCCGGTTT,CASSPAQGVVRF,TRBJ1-1,TRBD1,NA,TRBV7-2
TGTGCCAGCAGCTTAGACACAATTTCCTCTGGAAACACCATATATTTT,CASSLDTISSGNTIYF,TRBJ1-3,NA,medium-sized,TRBV7-9
TGTGCCAGCAGCTTAGAAACGAACACTGAAGCTTTCTTT,CASSLETNTEAFF,TRBJ1-1,NA,NA,TRBV7-8
TGTGCCAGCAGCCGTGGACTAGCGAGGGGAGAGCTGTTTTTT,CASSRGLARGELFF,TRBJ2-2,TRBD2,NA,TRBV7-2
TGCAGCGTTGAAGATGGGGGCCCCCAAGAGACCCAGTACTTC,CSVEDGGPQETQYF,TRBJ2-5,NA,NA,TRBV29-1
TGCGCCAGCAAGACGGACTCGTGGAACACTGAAGCTTTCTTT,CASKTDSWNTEAFF,TRBJ1-1,NA,NA,TRBV5-1
TGTGCCAGCAGCTTTGAGGGCGCCTACGAGCAGTACTTC,CASSFEGAYEQYF,TRBJ2-7,NA,NA,TRBV7-2
TGTGCCAGCAGCTGGGGACAGGGCCCATCCTACGAGCAGTACTTC,CASSWGQGPSYEQYF,TRBJ2-7,TRBD1,NA,TRBV6-1
TGCAGCGGGATCAGGGGCTCGGGAAACACCATATATTTT,CSGIRGSGNTIYF,TRBJ1-3,NA,NA,TRBV29-1
TGTGCCATCGGTTCCGGGACAGGGGGATTCGAGCAGTACTTC,CAIGSGTGGFEQYF,TRBJ2-7,TRBD1,NA,TRBV10-3
TGCAGCGTTCAAGGGACTCTAAGTAGCGATACGCAGTATTTT,CSVQGTLSSDTQYF,TRBJ2-3,NA,NA,TRBV29-1
TGTGCCAGCAGTTCCCTCTGGGGCAGGGGGCGAGAGCAGTACTTC,CASSSLWGRGREQYF,TRBJ2-7,TRBD1,NA,TRBV28
TGCGCCAGCAGCTTGGATGTCAAAGAGACCCAGTACTTC,CASSLDVKETQYF,TRBJ2-5,NA,NA,TRBV5-1
TGTGCCAGCAGTGGCCTCGGGAGGGCGTCTAGAGAGACCCAGTACTTC,CASSGLGRASRETQYF,TRBJ2-5,TRBD2,NA,TRBV2
TGCAGCGTTGAAATGCGGTTACAAGAGACCCAGTACTTC,CSVEMRLQETQYF,TRBJ2-5,NA,NA,TRBV29-1
TGTGCCAGCAGTTACTTACAGACCAATCAGCCCCAGCATTTT,CASSYLQTNQPQHF,TRBJ1-5,NA,NA,TRBV6-6
TGTGCCAGCGCCCGTCCGGGATTGTCGTACGAGCAGTACTTC,CASARPGLSYEQYF,TRBJ2-7,NA,NA,TRBV27
TGCGCCAGCAGCCTCATTACCGGGACAGGGTATCGGGGCTACACCTTC,CASSLITGTGYRGYTF,TRBJ1-2,TRBD1,NA,TRBV5-1
TGTGCCAGCTCCAGGACAGGGATTAACTATGGCTACACCTTC,CASSRTGINYGYTF,TRBJ1-2,TRBD1,NA,TRBV6-1